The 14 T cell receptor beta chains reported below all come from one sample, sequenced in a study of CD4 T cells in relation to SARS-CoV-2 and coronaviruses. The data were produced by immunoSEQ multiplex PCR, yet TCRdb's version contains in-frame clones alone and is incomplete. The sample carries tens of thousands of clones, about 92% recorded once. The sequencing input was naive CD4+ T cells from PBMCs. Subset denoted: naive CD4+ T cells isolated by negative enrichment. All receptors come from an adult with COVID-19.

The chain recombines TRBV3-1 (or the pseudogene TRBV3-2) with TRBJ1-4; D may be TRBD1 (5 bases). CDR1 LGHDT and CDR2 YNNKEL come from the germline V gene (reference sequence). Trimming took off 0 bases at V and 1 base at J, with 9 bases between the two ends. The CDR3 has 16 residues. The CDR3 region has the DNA TGTGCCAGCAGCCAAGATCGGAGGGGAACTAATGAAAAACTGTTTTTT. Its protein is CASSQDRRGTNEKLFF.

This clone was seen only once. CDR3 DNA: TGCAGCGTTGAAGATGGGCAGCCCGGGGCACAGTACTTC. Its translation: CSVEDGQPGAQYF. The chain couples TRBV29-1 to TRBJ2-7; D might be TRBD1 or TRBD2, each matching 5 bases. The ends were cut back, 0 bases at V and 10 bases at J, with 16 bases in the middle. Germline-derived CDR1 and CDR2 are SQVTM and ANQGSEA. This CDR3 has 13 residues.

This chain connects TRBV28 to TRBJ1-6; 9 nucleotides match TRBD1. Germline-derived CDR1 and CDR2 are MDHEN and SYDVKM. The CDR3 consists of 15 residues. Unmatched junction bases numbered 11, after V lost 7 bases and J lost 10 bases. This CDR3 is CASTHLGTGYSPLHF. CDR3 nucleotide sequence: TGTGCCAGCACCCATTTGGGGACAGGGTACTCACCCCTCCACTTT.

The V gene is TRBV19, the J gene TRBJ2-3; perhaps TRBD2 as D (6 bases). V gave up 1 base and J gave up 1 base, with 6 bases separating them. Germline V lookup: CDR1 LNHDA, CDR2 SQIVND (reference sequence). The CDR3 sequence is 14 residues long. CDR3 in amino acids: CASSIAGGTDTQYF. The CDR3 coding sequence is TGTGCCAGTAGTATAGCGGGAGGCACAGATACGCAGTATTTT. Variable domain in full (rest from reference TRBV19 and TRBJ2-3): DGGITQSPKYLFRKEGQNVTLSCEQNLNHDAMYWYRQDPGQGLRLIYYSQIVNDFQKGDIAEGYSVSREKKESFPLTVTSAQKNPTAFYLCASSIAGGTDTQYFGPGTRLTVL.

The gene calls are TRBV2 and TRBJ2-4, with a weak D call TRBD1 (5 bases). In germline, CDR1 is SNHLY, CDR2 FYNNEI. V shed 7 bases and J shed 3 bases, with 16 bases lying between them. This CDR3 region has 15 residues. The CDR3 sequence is CASTAGQGNKNIQYF. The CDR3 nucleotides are TGTGCCAGCACGGCTGGGCAGGGCAACAAAAACATTCAGTACTTC.

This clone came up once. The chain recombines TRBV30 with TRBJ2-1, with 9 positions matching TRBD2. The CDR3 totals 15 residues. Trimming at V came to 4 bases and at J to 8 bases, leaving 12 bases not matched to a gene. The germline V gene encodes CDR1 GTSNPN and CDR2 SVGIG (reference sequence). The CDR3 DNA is TGTGCCTGGATTGTGCGGGAGGGCCCTGTGCATGAGCAGTTCTTC. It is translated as CAWIVREGPVHEQFF.

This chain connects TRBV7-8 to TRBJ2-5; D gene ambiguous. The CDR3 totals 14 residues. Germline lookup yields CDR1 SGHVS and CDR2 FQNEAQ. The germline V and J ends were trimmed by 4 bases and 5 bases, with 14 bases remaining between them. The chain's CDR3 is CASSSRFLGETQYF. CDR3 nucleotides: TGTGCCAGCAGCTCAAGGTTCCTGGGGGAGACCCAGTACTTC.

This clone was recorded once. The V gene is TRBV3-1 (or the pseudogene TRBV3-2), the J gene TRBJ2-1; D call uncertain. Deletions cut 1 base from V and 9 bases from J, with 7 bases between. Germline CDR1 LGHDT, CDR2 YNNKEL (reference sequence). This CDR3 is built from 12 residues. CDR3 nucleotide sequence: TGTGCCAGCAGCCAAGTGTACGGTGAGCAGTTCTTC. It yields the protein CASSQVYGEQFF.

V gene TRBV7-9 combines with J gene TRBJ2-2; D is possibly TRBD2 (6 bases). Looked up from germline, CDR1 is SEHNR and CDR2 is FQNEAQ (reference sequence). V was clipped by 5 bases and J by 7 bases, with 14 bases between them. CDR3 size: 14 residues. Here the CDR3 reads CASSPSGRSGELFF. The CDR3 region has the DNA TGTGCCAGCAGCCCATCTGGGAGGAGCGGGGAGCTGTTTTTT.

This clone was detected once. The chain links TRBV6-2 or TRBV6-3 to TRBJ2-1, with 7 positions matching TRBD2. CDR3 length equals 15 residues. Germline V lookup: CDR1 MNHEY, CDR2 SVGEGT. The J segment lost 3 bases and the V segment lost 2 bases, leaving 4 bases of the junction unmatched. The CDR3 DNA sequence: TGTGCCAGCAGTTACCTGGGCGGGAGCTACAATGAGCAGTTCTTC. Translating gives CASSYLGGSYNEQFF.

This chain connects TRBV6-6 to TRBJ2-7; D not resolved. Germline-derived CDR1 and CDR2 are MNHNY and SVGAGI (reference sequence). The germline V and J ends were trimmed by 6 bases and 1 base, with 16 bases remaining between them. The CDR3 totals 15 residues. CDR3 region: CASSPGRLGSYEQYF. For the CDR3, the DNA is TGTGCCAGCAGCCCGGGCCGGCTTGGTTCCTACGAGCAGTACTTC.

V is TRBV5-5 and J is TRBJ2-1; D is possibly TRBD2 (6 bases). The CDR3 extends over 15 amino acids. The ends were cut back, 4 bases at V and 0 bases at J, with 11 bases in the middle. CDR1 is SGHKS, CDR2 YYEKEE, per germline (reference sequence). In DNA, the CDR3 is TGTGCCAGCAGCGGAGGGACCAACTCCTACAATGAGCAGTTCTTC. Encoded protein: CASSGGTNSYNEQFF.

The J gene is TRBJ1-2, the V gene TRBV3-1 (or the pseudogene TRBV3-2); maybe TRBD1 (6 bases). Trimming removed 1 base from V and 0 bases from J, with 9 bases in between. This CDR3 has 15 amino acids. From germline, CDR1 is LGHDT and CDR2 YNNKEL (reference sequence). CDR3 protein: CASSQVTGPNYGYTF. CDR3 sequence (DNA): TGTGCCAGCAGCCAAGTGACAGGACCTAACTATGGCTACACCTTC.

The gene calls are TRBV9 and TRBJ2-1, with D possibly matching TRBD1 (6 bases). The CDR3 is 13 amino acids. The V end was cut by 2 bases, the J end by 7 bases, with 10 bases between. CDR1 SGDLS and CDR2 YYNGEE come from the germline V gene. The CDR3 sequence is CASSVLQGNEQFF. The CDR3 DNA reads TGTGCCAGCAGCGTCCTCCAGGGGAATGAGCAGTTCTTC.